This TCR beta chain was sequenced for a study of Ad26.COV2.S vaccination and SARS-CoV-2 variants. Method: immunoSEQ multiplex PCR; TCRdb's copy keeps in-frame clones and lacks some. The sample has around 270,000 clones; around nine tenths are singletons. Germline V gene sequence: CDR1 SNHLY, CDR2 FYNNEI. Trimming took 7 bases from V and 5 from J, leaving 11 bases between them. This CDR3 spans 12 amino acids. This clone was counted a few times. Treatment in this sample: some 19 received Ad26.COV2.S at low or high dose, single or two shots; about 5 received placebo; per-sample allocation not given. At day 63 after the first vaccine or placebo injection, samples were drawn.

This specimen was peripheral blood, taken in a trial of Ad26.COV2.S vaccine versus placebo. The chain joins TRBV2 to TRBJ2-5, with no clear D. This TCR derives from a person between 18 and 65 years old who received the Ad26.COV2.S COVID-19 vaccine or a placebo. The chain's CDR3 is CASTQKSETQYF. Written as DNA, the CDR3 is TGTGCCAGCACCCAGAAGAGCGAGACCCAGTACTTC.